These T cell receptor beta chains were read from a single sample in a study of identical twins. TCRdb fed the 5' RACE reads into MiXCR, producing one record per CDR3 protein. The sample shows around 1.7 million distinct CDR3 sequences, about 32% of them seen only once. The sequenced sample consisted of cord blood. Receptor source: a newborn girl in good health. The CDR3 runs from the conserved cysteine through the conserved F or W. A D gene is named only where the DNA matches it firmly. Clone size is given for some rows only: seen once, a few or many times, or a class if the clone is expanded.

TRBD2 few TRBJ2-1 TRBV7-2 TGTGCCAGCAGCCCCATCGGGACTAGTCTGTACAATGAGCAGTTCTTC CASSPIGTSLYNEQFF
- - TRBJ2-1 TRBV7-6 TGTGCCAGCAAACCTTGGGGCTTCGCCTTAGTATCTAATGAGCAGTTCTTC CASKPWGFALVSNEQFF
TRBD2 - TRBJ2-1 TRBV10-3 TGTGCCATCAGACCCGGGACTAGCGGGAGAGGATATGAGCAGTTCTTC CAIRPGTSGRGYEQFF
- once TRBJ2-7 TRBV5-6 TGTGCCAGCAGCTGGACTACTCAGAACGAGCAGTACTTC CASSWTTQNEQYF
- few TRBJ2-1 TRBV5-6 TGTGCCAGCAGCTTGCAGGGGCAGAGCTCCTACAATGAGCAGTTCTTC CASSLQGQSSYNEQFF
TRBD1 - TRBJ2-1 TRBV5-1 TGCGCCAGCAGCATACAGGGGGTCGAGCAGTTCTTC CASSIQGVEQFF
- - TRBJ2-3 TRBV7-6 TGTGCCAGCAGCCCAGGGCTCCCGTACACAGATGCGCAGTATTTT CASSPGLPYTDAQYF
TRBD2 - TRBJ2-2 TRBV5-1 TGCGCCAGCAGCTTGGGGGGACTAGAGAACACCGGGGAGCTGTTTTTT CASSLGGLENTGELFF
- - TRBJ2-7 TRBV10-3 TGTGCCATCAGCCGAGACTATTACGAGCAGTACTTC CAISRDYYEQYF
TRBD1 - TRBJ1-6 TRBV20-1 TGCAGTGCTAGCCGGGACAGGGGTGGTTCACCCCTCCACTTT CSASRDRGGSPLHF
- - TRBJ1-5 TRBV7-8 TGTGCCAGCAGCTTAATTCGGGGAGGGAGCAATCAGCCCCAGCATTTT CASSLIRGGSNQPQHF
TRBD1 many TRBJ2-6 TRBV10-3 TGTGCCATCACCTTAACCCCGGGACAGTTTCACTCTGGGGCCAACGTCCTGACTTTC CAITLTPGQFHSGANVLTF
TRBD2 - TRBJ2-3 TRBV20-1 TGCAGTGCTAGAGATAGGACTAGCGGGAGGGCCTCGGATACGCAGTATTTT CSARDRTSGRASDTQYF
- - TRBJ1-2 TRBV29-1 TGCAGCGTTGAAGGGGGCCTTTACCCCACCTTC CSVEGGLYPTF
TRBD1 - TRBJ2-5 TRBV19 TGTGCCAGTAGTATGACCGGGACAGGGGGAGAGACCCAGTACTTC CASSMTGTGGETQYF
- - TRBJ2-3 TRBV20-1 TGCAGTGCTAGAGAGGGGTGGTCCACAGATACGCAGTATTTT CSAREGWSTDTQYF
- - TRBJ1-6 TRBV7-2 TGTGCCAGCAGCTTAGTTGGGGGAGTGGCCCTCCACTTT CASSLVGGVALHF
- - TRBJ1-1 TRBV20-1 TGCAGTGCCAACCGAGCCTGGAACACTGAAGCTTTCTTT CSANRAWNTEAFF
- few TRBJ1-1 TRBV11-2 TGTGCCAGCAGCTTAGCTAGGGGATCCACTGAAGCTTTCTTT CASSLARGSTEAFF
TRBD2 few TRBJ2-3 TRBV7-9 TGTGCCAGCAGCTTAGCGGTATTATTAATGCGGCGGGAGACGACAGATACGCAGTATTTT CASSLAVLLMRRETTDTQYF
- few TRBJ2-3 TRBV7-6 TGTGCCAGCAGCCGAACACGGCTAACAGATACGCAGTATTTT CASSRTRLTDTQYF
- many TRBJ1-2 TRBV20-1 TGCAGTGCTAGAGCCGGGACCGTCTATGGCTACACCTTC CSARAGTVYGYTF
- many TRBJ2-7 TRBV3-1 TGTGCCAGCAGCCGGGACACCTCCTACGAGCAGTACTTC CASSRDTSYEQYF
TRBD2 - TRBJ2-7 TRBV6-5 TGTGCCAGCAGTTACTCCTGGCTAGCGGGAGGGCCGAAGCACGAGCAGTACTTC CASSYSWLAGGPKHEQYF
TRBD1 - TRBJ1-2 TRBV20-1 TGCAGTGCTAGCCCAAGACAGGGACACTATGGCTACACCTTC CSASPRQGHYGYTF
TRBD1 few TRBJ1-2 TRBV2 TGTGCCAGCAGTGTTTCCCGACAGGGAAGCTATGGCTACACCTTC CASSVSRQGSYGYTF
- - TRBJ1-5 TRBV6-1 TGTGCCAGCAGTGGCAGGGGATACAATCAGCCCCAGCATTTT CASSGRGYNQPQHF
TRBD1 - TRBJ2-5 TRBV7-9 TGTGCCAGCAGCTTATTTGGTTGGGACAGAAAGGAGACCCAGTACTTC CASSLFGWDRKETQYF
TRBD2 few TRBJ2-1 TRBV5-1 TGCGCCAGCAGCTTGTGGGACGCGGGAGGGTTCTCCTACAATGAGCAGTTCTTC CASSLWDAGGFSYNEQFF
TRBD1 - TRBJ1-1 TRBV12-3/TRBV12-4 TGTGCCAGCTCCATAGGGCCATCCGGGACAGGGGCTGAAGCTTTCTTT CASSIGPSGTGAEAFF
TRBD2 - TRBJ2-6 TRBV5-1 TGCGCCAGCAGTGGGACTAGTGGCTTCTCTGGGGCCAACGTCCTGACTTTC CASSGTSGFSGANVLTF
TRBD2 many TRBJ2-3 TRBV7-2 TGTGCCAGCAGCTTAGTTCCTAGCGGGGGAAGCACAGATACGCAGTATTTT CASSLVPSGGSTDTQYF
TRBD1 few TRBJ2-7 TRBV6-4 TGTGCCAGCAGTGACCGACAGGGAAGGGCCTACGAGCAGTACTTC CASSDRQGRAYEQYF
TRBD1 few TRBJ1-2 TRBV4-1 TGCGCCAGCAGCCAGGGACAGGAGGTCTATGGCTACACCTTC CASSQGQEVYGYTF
- - TRBJ1-5 TRBV20-1 TGCAGTGCTAGAGTGTGGCAGGGAGGGAGTCAGCCCCAGCATTTT CSARVWQGGSQPQHF
- - TRBJ1-4 TRBV12-5 TGTGCTAGTGGTTTGAGGGGGTGGCTGTTTTTT CASGLRGWLFF
- few TRBJ2-5 TRBV11-1 TGTGCCAGCAGCCCCCTTCCGGAGAGGGAAGAGACCCAGTACTTC CASSPLPEREETQYF
TRBD1 few TRBJ1-6 TRBV20-1 TGCAGTGCTAGAGAGAGGAGACAGGGGGCAAATTCACCCCTCCACTTT CSARERRQGANSPLHF
TRBD2 - TRBJ2-1 TRBV20-1 TGCAGTGCAAGACCTAGCGGGAGGGGTATTGAGCAGTTCTTC CSARPSGRGIEQFF
TRBD2 few TRBJ2-4 TRBV4-2 TGTGCCAGCAGCCAAACGGGACTAGCGGCCCCAGCCAAAAACATTCAGTACTTC CASSQTGLAAPAKNIQYF
TRBD2 - TRBJ2-4 TRBV20-1 TGCAGTGCTCCGACTAGCGGCAAAAACATTCAGTACTTC CSAPTSGKNIQYF
- - TRBJ1-2 TRBV5-1 TGCGCCAGCAGCTTGGCTTTAGCGGCAGATGGCTACACCTTC CASSLALAADGYTF
- - TRBJ2-1 TRBV27 TGTGCCAGCAGCGGGCTAGCTAGCAACAATGAGCAGTTCTTC CASSGLASNNEQFF
- - TRBJ2-3 TRBV20-1 TGCAGTGCTGAACAAGTTACCGCCCGCACAGATACGCAGTATTTT CSAEQVTARTDTQYF
TRBD1 - TRBJ2-5 TRBV3-1 TGTGCCAGCAGCCAAACGGACAGGGCGCGCCCTTCCCAGTACTTC CASSQTDRARPSQYF
TRBD1 few TRBJ1-4 TRBV20-1 TGCAGTGCTCCTACCGGGACAGGAAAGAAACTGTTTTTT CSAPTGTGKKLFF
- - TRBJ1-6 TRBV6-1 TGTGCCAGCAGTGAAGTCGGATATAATTCACCCCTCCACTTT CASSEVGYNSPLHF
TRBD1 - TRBJ2-2 TRBV9 TGTGCCAGCAGCGGATCACAGGGGGCGAACACCGGGGAGCTGTTTTTT CASSGSQGANTGELFF
- few TRBJ1-1 TRBV20-1 TGCAGTGCTATGGTACACATGAACACTGAAGCTTTCTTT CSAMVHMNTEAFF
TRBD2 - TRBJ2-7 TRBV7-2 TGTGCCAGCAGCTTCGGACTAGTTCCCGAGCAGTACTTC CASSFGLVPEQYF
- few TRBJ2-4 TRBV21-1 TGTGCCAGGACTGTACGGACAGTCTTAGCCAAAAACATTCAGTACTTC CARTVRTVLAKNIQYF
- few TRBJ2-6 TRBV7-6 TGTGCCAGCAGCTTACAATACAGCTCTGGGGCCAACGTCCTGACTTTC CASSLQYSSGANVLTF
TRBD1 - TRBJ2-2 TRBV5-8 TGTGCCAGCAGCCGGGGACAGACTTCGAACACCGGGGAGCTGTTTTTT CASSRGQTSNTGELFF